Included here is one T cell receptor (beta chain) sequence, with context. All donors qualified as healthy HIV-negative adults and had experienced no recent acute infections or vaccinations. Assay used: immunoSEQ multiplex PCR; TCRdb lists only in-frame clones, some missing. This sample has 2,500,000 or so clones, with roughly 93% found just once. Germline assignment: CDR1 SGHTA and CDR2 FQGTGA. V lost 5 bases and J lost 6; bases outside the gene matches: 13. The CDR3 consists of 15 residues. The data derive from a study of shared clonotypes between healthy human individuals. Study overall: Per donor, three plates held CD4 naive cells, three held CD4 memory, two held CD8 naive and one held CD8 memory.

The TCR sequence derives from a man aged 18 to 30 in good health. Some clones in this sample may be carry-over from other donors' samples. The sequenced sample consisted of naive CD4+ T cells from PBMCs. The subset here: CD45RA+ positively selected. The rearrangement links TRBV7-3 to TRBJ2-7; TRBD1 matches at 7 bases. The CDR3 DNA reads as TGTGCCAGCAGCGGTACAGGGGCTCCTATAGGCGAGCAGTACTTC. The encoded protein is CASSGTGAPIGEQYF.